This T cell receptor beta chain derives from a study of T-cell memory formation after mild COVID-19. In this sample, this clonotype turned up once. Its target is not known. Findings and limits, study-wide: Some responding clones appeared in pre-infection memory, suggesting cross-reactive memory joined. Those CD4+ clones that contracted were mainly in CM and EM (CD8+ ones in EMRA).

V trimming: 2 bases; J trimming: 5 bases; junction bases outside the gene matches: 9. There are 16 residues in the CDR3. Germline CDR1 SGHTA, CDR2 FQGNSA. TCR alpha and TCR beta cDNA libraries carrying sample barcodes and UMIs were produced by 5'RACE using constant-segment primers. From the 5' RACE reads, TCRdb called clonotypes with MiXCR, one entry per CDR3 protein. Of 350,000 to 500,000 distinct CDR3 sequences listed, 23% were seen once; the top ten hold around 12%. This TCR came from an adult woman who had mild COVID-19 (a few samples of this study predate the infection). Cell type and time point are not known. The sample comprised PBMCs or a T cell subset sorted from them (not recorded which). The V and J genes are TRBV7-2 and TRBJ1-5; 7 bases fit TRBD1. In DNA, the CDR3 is TGTGCCAGCAGCTTAATAGGTGGGACAGTGTATCAGCCCCAGCATTTT. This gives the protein CASSLIGGTVYQPQHF.